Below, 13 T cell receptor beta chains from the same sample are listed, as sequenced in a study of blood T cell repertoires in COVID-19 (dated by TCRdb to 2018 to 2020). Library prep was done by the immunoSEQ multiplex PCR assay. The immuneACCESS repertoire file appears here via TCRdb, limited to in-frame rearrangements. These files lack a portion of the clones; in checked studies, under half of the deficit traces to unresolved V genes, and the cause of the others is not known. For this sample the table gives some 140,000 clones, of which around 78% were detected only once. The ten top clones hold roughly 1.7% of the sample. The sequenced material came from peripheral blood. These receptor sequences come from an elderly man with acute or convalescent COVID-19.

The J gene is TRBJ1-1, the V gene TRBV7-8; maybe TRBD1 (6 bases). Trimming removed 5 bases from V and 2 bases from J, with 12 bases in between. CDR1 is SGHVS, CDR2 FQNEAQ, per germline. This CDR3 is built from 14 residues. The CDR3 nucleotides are TGTGCCAGCAGCCCGGGACACCAAAACACTGAAGCTTTCTTT. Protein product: CASSPGHQNTEAFF.

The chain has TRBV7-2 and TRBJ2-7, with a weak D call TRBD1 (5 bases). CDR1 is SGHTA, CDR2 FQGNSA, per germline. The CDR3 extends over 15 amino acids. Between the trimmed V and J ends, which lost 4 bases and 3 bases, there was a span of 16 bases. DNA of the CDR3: TGTGCCAGCAGCTCTCAGTGGGGCAGTAACTACGAGCAGTACTTC. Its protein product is CASSSQWGSNYEQYF. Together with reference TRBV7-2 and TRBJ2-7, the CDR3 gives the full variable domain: GAGVSQSPSNKVTEKGKDVELRCDPISGHTALYWYRQSLGQGLEFLIYFQGNSAPDKSGLPSDRFSAERTGGSVSTLTIQRTQQEDSAVYLCASSSQWGSNYEQYFGPGTRLTVT.

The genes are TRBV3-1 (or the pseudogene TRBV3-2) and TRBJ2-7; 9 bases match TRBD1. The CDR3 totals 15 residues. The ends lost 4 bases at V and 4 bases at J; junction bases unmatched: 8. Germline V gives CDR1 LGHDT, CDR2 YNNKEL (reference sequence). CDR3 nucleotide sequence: TGTGCCAGCAGCCGGTTATCTGACAGGGGGTACGAGCAGTACTTC. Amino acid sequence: CASSRLSDRGYEQYF.

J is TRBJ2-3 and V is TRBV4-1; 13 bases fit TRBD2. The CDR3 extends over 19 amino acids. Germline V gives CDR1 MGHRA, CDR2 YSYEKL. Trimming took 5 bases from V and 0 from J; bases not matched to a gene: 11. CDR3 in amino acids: CASSTRTSGGLSSTDTQYF. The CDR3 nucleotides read TGCGCCAGCAGCACCCGGACTAGCGGGGGCCTCAGTAGCACAGATACGCAGTATTTT.

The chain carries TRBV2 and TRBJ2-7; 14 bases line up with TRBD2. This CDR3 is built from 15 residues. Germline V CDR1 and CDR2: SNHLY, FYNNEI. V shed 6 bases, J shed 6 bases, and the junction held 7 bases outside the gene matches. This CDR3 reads CASRAGLAGGGEQYV. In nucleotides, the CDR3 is TGTGCCAGCAGGGCAGGACTAGCGGGGGGAGGCGAGCAGTACGTC.

Here the CDR3 reads CARSQTGGTDTQYF. CDR3 in DNA: TGTGCCAGAAGCCAGACAGGGGGCACAGATACGCAGTATTTT. The chain employs TRBV7-5 and TRBJ2-3; TRBD1, the D gene given by the table, was not confirmed from the DNA. TRBV7-5 is marked as a pseudogene. CDR3 length: 14 residues.

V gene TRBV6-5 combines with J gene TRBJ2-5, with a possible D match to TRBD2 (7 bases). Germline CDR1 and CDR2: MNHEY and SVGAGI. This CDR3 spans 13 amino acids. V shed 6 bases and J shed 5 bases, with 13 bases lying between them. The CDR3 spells CASRIAGAETQYF. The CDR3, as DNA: TGTGCCAGCAGAATTGCGGGGGCCGAGACCCAGTACTTC.

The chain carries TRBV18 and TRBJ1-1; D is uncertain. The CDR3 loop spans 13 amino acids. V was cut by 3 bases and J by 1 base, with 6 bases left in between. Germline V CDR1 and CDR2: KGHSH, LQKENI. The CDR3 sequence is CASSPERNTEAFF. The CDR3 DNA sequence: TGTGCCAGCTCACCGGAGCGGAACACTGAAGCTTTCTTT.

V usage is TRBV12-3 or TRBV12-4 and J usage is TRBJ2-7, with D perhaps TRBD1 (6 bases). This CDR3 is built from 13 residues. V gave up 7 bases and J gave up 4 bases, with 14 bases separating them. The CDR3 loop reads CASIRFGTYEQYF. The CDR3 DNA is TGTGCCAGCATTCGATTTGGGACATACGAGCAGTACTTC.

CDR3 region: CASSLVGAGVNTEAFF. For the CDR3, the DNA is TGCGCCAGCAGCTTGGTAGGTGCCGGAGTCAACACTGAAGCTTTCTTT. The chain carries TRBV5-1 and TRBJ1-1; no clear D gene. CDR3 length: 16 amino acids. Germline V gene lookup returns CDR1 SGHRS and CDR2 YFSETQ. Between the trimmed V and J ends, which lost 0 bases and 2 bases, there was a span of 14 bases.

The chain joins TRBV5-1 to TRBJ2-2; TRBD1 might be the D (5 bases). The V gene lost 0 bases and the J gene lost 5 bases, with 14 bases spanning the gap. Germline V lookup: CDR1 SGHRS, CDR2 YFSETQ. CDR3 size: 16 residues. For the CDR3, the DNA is TGCGCCAGCAGCTTGGAAGGGGCTGATCGGACCGGGGAGCTGTTTTTT. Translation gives CASSLEGADRTGELFF.

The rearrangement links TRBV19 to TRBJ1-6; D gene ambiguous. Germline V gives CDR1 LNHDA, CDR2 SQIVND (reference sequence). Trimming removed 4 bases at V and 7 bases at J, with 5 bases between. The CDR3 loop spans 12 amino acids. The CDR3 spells CASSKQNSPLHF. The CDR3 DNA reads TGTGCCAGTAGTAAACAGAATTCACCCCTCCACTTT.

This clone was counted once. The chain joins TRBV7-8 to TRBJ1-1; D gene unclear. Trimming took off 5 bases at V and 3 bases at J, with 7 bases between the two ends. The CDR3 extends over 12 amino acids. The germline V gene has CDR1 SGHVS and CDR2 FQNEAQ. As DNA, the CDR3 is TGTGCCAGCAGCGACATGCACACTGAAGCTTTCTTT. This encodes CASSDMHTEAFF.